Presented here are 24 T cell receptor beta chains from one specimen sequenced in a study of T cells in Graves' hyperthyroidism and ophthalmopathy (dated by TCRdb to the late 2010s). Library preparation employed multiplex PCR. Sequencing instrument: Illumina HiSeq 2000. The TCR beta CDR3 regions were amplified from RNA transcripts. For the first round of RT-PCR on the TCR CDR3, the HTBI primer set was used together with the Qiagen OneStep RT-PCR kit. Using fastp trimming at Q25 and MiXCR clonotype assembly, TCRdb reanalyzed the public sequencing data and kept in-frame beta chains. Rows are unified per CDR3 protein, each entry keeping the most common DNA and genes. The sample data list fewer than 110,000 distinct CDR3 sequences, and around a sixth of these were observed just once. The ten largest clonotypes hold about 42% of the sample. The sample comprised blood. The receptors stem from a woman aged 45-65 years with Graves' hyperthyroidism.

This clonotype was counted ten times or more. The V call is TRBV12-3 or TRBV12-4, the J call TRBJ2-6, with 12 bases that match TRBD2. This CDR3 has 20 residues. J lost 0 bases, V lost 3 bases, and 9 bases had no gene match. The CDR3 spells CASSLSSGREAISGANVLTF. CDR3 DNA: TGTGCCAGCAGTTTGTCTAGCGGGAGGGAGGCGATCTCTGGGGCCAACGTCCTGACTTTC.

In this sample, this clonotype turned up many times. The V call is TRBV12-3 or TRBV12-4, the J call TRBJ2-6; perhaps TRBD1 as D (5 bases). The CDR3 sequence is 18 residues long. Deletions cut 2 bases from V and 1 base from J, with 15 bases between. The CDR3 nucleotides read TGTGCCAGCAGTTTATCGGCAGGGCTCTCTTCTGGGGCCAACGTCCTGACTTTC. Amino acids: CASSLSAGLSSGANVLTF.

Points on this clonotype: A clone one base away is much larger, so this may be a read error. J is TRBJ2-2 and V is TRBV7-9; the D call may be TRBD1 or TRBD2 (5 bases each). The CDR3 runs 17 residues. The germline V gene encodes CDR1 SEHNR and CDR2 FQNEAQ (reference sequence). With 6 bases removed from V and 1 base from J, the gap between germline ends came to 18 bases. The CDR3 is CASSWGPGLLNTGELFF. The CDR3 nucleotides read TGTGCCAGCAGTTGGGGACCGGGGTTGCTGAACACCGGGGAGCTGTTTTTT. Full variable domain (rest looked up from reference TRBV7-9 and TRBJ2-2): DTGVSQNPRHKITKRGQNVTFRCDPISEHNRLYWYRQTLGQGPEFLTYFQNEAQLEKSRLLSDRFSAERPKGSFSTLEIQRTEQGDSAMYLCASSWGPGLLNTGELFFGEGSRLTVL.

This clonotype was picked up many times. The chain joins TRBV20-1 to TRBJ2-7; 12 bases map to TRBD2. Germline loops: CDR1 DFQATT, CDR2 SNEGSKA (reference sequence). CDR3 length: 15 amino acids. J gave up 3 bases and V 0 bases, and 3 bases lay outside the gene matches. CDR3 region: CSARDGTSGRYEQYV. The CDR3, as DNA: TGCAGTGCTAGAGATGGGACTAGCGGGCGCTACGAGCAGTACGTC.

This clonotype was observed many times. CDR3 sequence reads: CASSPRTGSYEQYF. CDR3 sequence (DNA): TGTGCCAGCAGTCCGAGGACAGGGTCCTACGAGCAGTACTTC. The chain joins TRBV27 to TRBJ2-7; 8 bases are shared with TRBD1. Germline V gene lookup returns CDR1 MNHEY and CDR2 SMNVEV (reference sequence). This CDR3 has 14 residues. After removal of 5 bases from V and 1 base from J, the junction contained 4 bases not matched to a gene.

This clonotype was recorded many times. The chain employs TRBV7-2 and TRBJ2-7; perhaps TRBD1 as D (5 bases). Trimming shortened V by 5 bases and J by 0 bases, and 11 bases separated the two germline ends. This CDR3 spans 14 amino acids. Germline-derived CDR1 and CDR2 are SGHTA and FQGNSA. The CDR3, as DNA: TGTGCCAGCAGCCCGCAGGGCGGCTCCTACGAGCAGTACTTC. Translated, it gives CASSPQGGSYEQYF. Full variable domain (outside the CDR3, taken from reference TRBV7-2 and TRBJ2-7): GAGVSQSPSNKVTEKGKDVELRCDPISGHTALYWYRQSLGQGLEFLIYFQGNSAPDKSGLPSDRFSAERTGGSVSTLTIQRTQQEDSAVYLCASSPQGGSYEQYFGPGTRLTVT.

The chain uses TRBV18 and TRBJ1-1; tentatively, D is TRBD1 (6 bases). This CDR3 has 14 amino acids. V lost 5 bases and J 4 bases, leaving 14 bases between the germline ends. Germline V CDR1 and CDR2: KGHSH, LQKENI. CDR3: CASSAGIGGTEAFF. The DNA for the CDR3 is TGTGCCAGCTCAGCTGGAATAGGGGGCACTGAAGCTTTCTTT.

The table lists this clonotype with many counts. The chain uses TRBV28 and TRBJ1-1, with D unresolved. The CDR3 runs to 13 residues. Germline assignment: CDR1 MDHEN and CDR2 SYDVKM. V was clipped by 5 bases and J by 1 base, with 8 bases between them. This CDR3 reads CASSGPKNTEAFF. Written as DNA, the CDR3 is TGTGCCAGCAGTGGGCCGAAGAACACTGAAGCTTTCTTT.

As regards this clonotype: A much larger clone lies one base from this, so it may be a read error. J is TRBJ1-1 and V is TRBV6-1; D perhaps matches TRBD1 (6 bases). Germline V lookup: CDR1 MNHNS, CDR2 SASEGT. Trimming pared 0 bases from V and 4 bases from J, leaving 12 bases between. The CDR3 extends over 15 amino acids. The CDR3 reads CASSEALGGATEAFF. As DNA, the CDR3 is TGTGCCAGCAGTGAAGCGCTGGGGGGGGCCACTGAAGCTTTCTTT.

This clonotype has ten or more counts. This chain links TRBV11-2 with TRBJ2-4, with D possibly called TRBD1 or TRBD2 (5 bases each). The CDR3 length is 14 residues. Looked up from germline, CDR1 is SGHAT and CDR2 is FQNNGV. Deletions cut 1 base from V and 9 bases from J, with 13 bases between. The CDR3 DNA reads as TGTGCCAGCAGCTTAGGTACTGCGAGGGGCATTCAGTACTTC. As protein: CASSLGTARGIQYF.

Ten or more counts support this clonotype. The V gene is TRBV6-1, the J gene TRBJ1-5; TRBD1 is a possible D gene (5 bases). In germline, CDR1 is MNHNS, CDR2 SASEGT. V lost 5 bases and J lost 5, with 10 bases in between. CDR3 length: 13 residues. The CDR3 DNA sequence: TGTGCCAGCAGTTTCGGGACTCATCAGCCCCAGCATTTT. It translates to CASSFGTHQPQHF.

This clonotype was counted many times. V is TRBV5-1 and J is TRBJ2-7; 11 positions agree with TRBD1. CDR3 length equals 16 residues. The V gene end was trimmed by 0 bases and the J gene end by 5 bases; junction bases not matched to a gene: 7. The V gene's germline CDR1 is SGHRS and CDR2 YFSETQ. CDR3 residues: CASSLAGGTGGDEQYF. CDR3 DNA: TGCGCCAGCAGCTTGGCCGGGGGGACAGGGGGTGACGAGCAGTACTTC.

This clonotype has a count of ten or more. The genes are TRBV9 and TRBJ2-2, with D perhaps TRBD2 (5 bases). Germline CDR1 SGDLS, CDR2 YYNGEE. The CDR3 covers 17 residues. Trimming cost V 3 bases and J 4 bases, with 19 bases left between them. The CDR3 DNA reads TGTGCCAGCAGCGCATTAAGGGCAGGACGGGGCACCGGGGAGCTGTTTTTT. Translating it yields CASSALRAGRGTGELFF.

In this sample, this clonotype turned up once. This may be a read error: a much more frequent sequence differs by one nucleotide. The chain recombines TRBV11-2 with TRBJ2-3, with 8 positions matching TRBD2. CDR3 length equals 16 residues. Germline trimming cut 5 bases from V and 0 bases from J; bases unmatched to any gene: 7. Germline V lookup: CDR1 SGHAT, CDR2 FQNNGV. The CDR3 protein is CASSTGLASSTDTQYF. The CDR3 DNA is TGTGCCAGCAGCACCGGACTAGCCTCTAGCACAGATACGCAGTATTTT. The whole variable domain, filled in from reference TRBV11-2 and TRBJ2-3, reads EAGVAQSPRYKIIEKRQSVAFWCNPISGHATLYWYQQILGQGPKLLIQFQNNGVVDDSQLPKDRFSAERLKGVDSTLKIQPAKLEDSAVYLCASSTGLASSTDTQYFGPGTRLTVL.

This clonotype has a count of ten or more. The gene calls are TRBV9 and TRBJ1-2; D call uncertain. V lost 0 bases to trimming and J lost 2 bases, with 5 bases between them. The CDR3 sequence is 13 residues long. Germline values: CDR1 SGDLS, CDR2 YYNGEE. Here the CDR3 DNA reads TGTGCCAGCAGCGTAGACGGCAACTATGGCTACACCTTC. Translating gives CASSVDGNYGYTF.

This clonotype has at least ten counts. V usage is TRBV5-1 and J usage is TRBJ1-1, with D maybe TRBD1 (5 bases). Germline CDR1 is SGHRS and CDR2 is YFSETQ. There are 14 residues in the CDR3. V was shortened by 3 bases and J by 0 bases, with 9 bases between the two germline ends. In nucleotides, the CDR3 is TGCGCCAGCAGCTCGACAGATATGAACACTGAAGCTTTCTTT. This translates into CASSSTDMNTEAFF.

This clonotype was observed many times. V usage is TRBV5-1 and J usage is TRBJ2-7; no reliable D call. This CDR3 is 15 amino acids long. The V end lost 4 bases, the J end lost 2 bases, and 16 bases lay between the germline ends. Germline V gene data show CDR1 as SGHRS and CDR2 as YFSETQ. In nucleotides, the CDR3 is TGCGCCAGCAGCCTTGGACCGATTCCAGCCTACGAGCAGTACGTC. Translating it yields CASSLGPIPAYEQYV.

This clonotype was counted ten times or more. V gene TRBV20-1 combines with J gene TRBJ2-1; 10 nucleotides match TRBD1. Germline V lookup: CDR1 DFQATT, CDR2 SNEGSKA (reference sequence). CDR3 length: 15 residues. The trim removed 5 bases at V and 10 bases at J, leaving 14 bases unmatched. Here the CDR3 reads CSAQPRDRGNPEQFF. Here the CDR3 DNA reads TGCAGTGCTCAACCTCGGGACAGGGGCAATCCCGAGCAGTTCTTC.

At least ten counts were recorded for this clonotype. The chain is built from TRBV2 and TRBJ1-4; D ambiguous. CDR3 length equals 11 residues. CDR1 is SNHLY, CDR2 FYNNEI, per germline. Trimming removed 5 bases from V and 11 bases from J, with 9 bases in between. The CDR3 reads CASSYLYKLFF. The DNA of the CDR3 is TGTGCCAGCAGTTACTTATACAAACTGTTTTTT.

This clonotype was picked up many times. V is TRBV20-1 and J is TRBJ2-1, with D unresolved. V dropped 0 bases and J dropped 2 bases, with 11 bases sitting between them. Germline V lookup: CDR1 DFQATT, CDR2 SNEGSKA (reference sequence). The CDR3 is 15 amino acids. DNA for the CDR3: TGCAGTGCTAGAGAGGTAATGAAAACCTACAATGAGCAGTTCTTC. Residues: CSAREVMKTYNEQFF.

This clonotype was recorded at least ten times. This chain connects TRBV4-1 to TRBJ2-5; 7 positions match TRBD2. V gave up 1 base and J gave up 8 bases; unmatched junction bases: 4. Germline CDR1 reads MGHRA; CDR2 reads YSYEKL. The CDR3 is made up of 13 amino acids. CDR3 sequence reads: CASSQVLAGTQYF. The DNA of the CDR3 is TGCGCCAGCAGCCAAGTATTAGCGGGTACCCAGTACTTC.

This clonotype was observed many times. The chain combines TRBV12-3 or TRBV12-4 with TRBJ1-2; D remains unclear. The CDR3 sequence is 14 residues long. V was pared by 5 bases and J by 2 bases, with 12 bases between. CDR3 coding DNA: TGTGCCAGCAGTCCACGACCGCTGAACTATGGCTACACCTTC. Its translation is CASSPRPLNYGYTF.

The chain links TRBV9 to TRBJ2-7, with 11 nucleotides matching TRBD2. CDR1 and CDR2 (germline): SGDLS, YYNGEE. Losses at the gene ends were 3 bases for V and 3 bases for J; bases not matched to a gene: 8. The CDR3 is made up of 16 amino acids. This CDR3 reads CASSASSGRSFYEQYV. The CDR3 coding sequence is TGTGCCAGCAGCGCGTCTAGCGGGAGGAGTTTCTACGAGCAGTACGTC.

In this sample, this clonotype turned up a few times. V is TRBV5-5 and J is TRBJ2-7; D gene unclear. V shed 7 bases and J shed 3 bases, with 8 bases lying between them. The CDR3 is 11 amino acids. In germline, CDR1 is SGHKS, CDR2 YYEKEE (reference sequence). Here the CDR3 reads CASHVGYEQYF. Written as DNA, the CDR3 is TGTGCCAGCCACGTGGGCTACGAGCAGTACTTC.